This T cell receptor beta chain was sequenced for a study of T cells in Graves' hyperthyroidism and ophthalmopathy (dated by TCRdb to about 2019). Background for the entire study: Peripheral blood was sampled at the time of initial diagnosis, prior to any treatment. TCR Vbeta CDR3 sequencing of fewer than 150 peripheral blood samples (over 40 ophthalmopathy, 70 to 85 hyperthyroidism and around 17 progressor patients) is reported in the paper. After blood sampling, hyperthyroidism patients were treated with methimazole at a starting dose of 30 mg daily, and ophthalmopathy patients were treated with high-dose intravenous methylprednisolone. The 75 to 100 discovery patients were randomly split 7:3 into training and test sets. To identify distinguishing TCR V-J signatures, a discovery cohort of about 95 patients was used, comprising 43 with Graves' ophthalmopathy and approximately 58 with stable Graves' hyperthyroidism. In addition, the study compared T-cell repertoires in thyroid tissue and in blood from roughly 6 Graves' hyperthyroidism patients. Whether ophthalmopathy could be predicted prospectively was tested in an independent validation cohort made up of fewer than 20 hyperthyroidism patients plus 17 patients who later progressed to ophthalmopathy.

TCR beta CDR3 regions were amplified from RNA transcripts. The first round of RT-PCR for the TCR CDR3 was performed with the HTBI primer set and the Qiagen OneStep RT-PCR kit. A second multiplex PCR round built the libraries, followed by size selection and purification. Libraries were sequenced paired-end with 100 bp reads on an Illumina HiSeq2000. Per the original workflow: SOAPnuke was used to process the raw data, with reads discarded if the reads contained adapters or uncalled bases, had a mean Phred below 15, or lacked an exact constant-primer or identifier match. High-quality paired reads were merged using COPE v1.2.5, and each unique nucleotide sequence was defined as a clonotype. Clonotypes were aligned to IMGT TRBV, TRBD and TRBJ reference segments using MiTCR v1.1. Only V-J combinations with frequency above 0.0001, covering 99% to 99.2% of repertoires, were analysed. The TCS score was defined as F50 (clonal expansion) divided by E x V (chaos), with BLOSUM62-based TCRdist calculated between CDR3 peptides within each V-J. Welch's t-statistics and random forest reduced around 520 V-J features to some 14, which were used in a naive Bayes classifier (R e1071). Clones were called with MiXCR by TCRdb after fastp trimmed the public reads at Q25, and only in-frame beta chains were retained. When rows share a CDR3 protein, they turn into one entry using the most common DNA and genes. The V and J calls come from TCRdb's annotation, not from the publication. This sample has 250,000 or so distinct CDR3 sequences in its table, and 16% of those were observed once. Approximately 30% of the sample rests with the top ten.

What the study reported, not specific to this receptor: In validation, the model predicted progression to ophthalmopathy with 55% to 71% sensitivity and roughly 75% specificity, a median of approximately 6.5 months before onset. Most expanded thyroid clonotypes (frequency above 0.001) were also found in blood, which suggests that blood repertoires may mirror thyroid immune responses. Sample size was not statistically predetermined, and blinding of investigators to group allocation was not performed. In cross-validation, a model built on a 13 V-J signature told ophthalmopathy apart from stable hyperthyroidism with 85% to 90% sensitivity and approximately 81% specificity, and in testing the same model reached 80%/75%.

The count of this clonotype is one. The antigen this receptor binds is unknown. Within one base of it there is no much larger clone, and no base qualities were kept. A single read offers scant evidence. Ophthalmopathy patients had moderately to severely active disease, Clinical Activity Score of at least 3, NOSPECS grade of at least 4, and duration under 3 months. Exclusion was applied to patients with uncontrolled infections, other autoimmune diseases, pregnancy or lactation. Clinical symptoms, serum thyroxine and TRAb, thyroid ultrasound, and orbital computed tomography formed the basis for the diagnoses. PBMCs were isolated from around 10 ml of fresh peripheral blood by Ficoll-Paque density gradient centrifugation. Total RNA was extracted using Trizol reagent, and RNA quality was assessed on an Agilent 2100 Bioanalyzer. The CDR3 sequence holds 17 residues, the cysteine and phenylalanine included. Only CDR3 DNA is held: 51 bases, read in frame from base 1. Germline trimming: 4 bases from V, 6 bases from J; junction bases outside gene matches: 11. The germline V gene (reference sequence) specifies LGHDT as CDR1 and YNNKEL as CDR2.

Material for sequencing was blood. The sequence joins TRBV3-1 to TRBJ2-3; a stretch of 12 junction bases matches TRBD2. The clonotype comes from a woman aged 18-29 years with Graves' ophthalmopathy. The base sequence is TGTGCCAGCAGCCGACCGATAGGACTAGCGGGACTTGATACGCAGTATTTT. Its translation is CASSRPIGLAGLDTQYF.